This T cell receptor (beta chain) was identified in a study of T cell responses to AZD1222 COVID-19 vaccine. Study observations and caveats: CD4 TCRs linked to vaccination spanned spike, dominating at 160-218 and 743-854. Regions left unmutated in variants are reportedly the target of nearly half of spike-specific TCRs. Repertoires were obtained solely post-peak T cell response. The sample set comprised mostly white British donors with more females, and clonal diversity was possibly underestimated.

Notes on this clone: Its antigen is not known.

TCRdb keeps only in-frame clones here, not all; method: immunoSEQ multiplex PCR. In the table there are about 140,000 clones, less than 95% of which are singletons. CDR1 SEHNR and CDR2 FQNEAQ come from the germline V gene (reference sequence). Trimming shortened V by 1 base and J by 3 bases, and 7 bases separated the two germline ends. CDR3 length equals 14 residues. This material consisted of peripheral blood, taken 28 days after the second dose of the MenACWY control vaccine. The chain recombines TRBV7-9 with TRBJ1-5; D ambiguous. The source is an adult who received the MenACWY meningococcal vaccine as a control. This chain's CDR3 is CASSLGGLNQPQHF. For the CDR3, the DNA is TGTGCCAGCAGCTTAGGGGGTCTCAATCAGCCCCAGCATTTT.